Listed below are T cell receptor beta chains from one sample, sequenced in a study of blood T cell repertoires in COVID-19. Profiling relied on immunoSEQ multiplex PCR, and the TCRdb table lists in-frame clones only, not all of them. The table lists roughly 160,000 clones, about 86% of them singletons. The specimen sequenced was peripheral blood. The receptors stem from a man in his 60s with acute or convalescent COVID-19. Both conserved end residues are part of each CDR3. Fields, in order: D gene, J gene, clone size, V gene, CDR3 protein, CDR3 DNA. D genes are given only for firm matches. Some rows have no size entry. The others give once, few or many, or a class for an expanded clone.

D gene: NA
J gene: TRBJ1-2
clone size: NA
V gene: TRBV29-1
CDR3 protein: CSASGAGSYGYTF
CDR3 DNA: TGCAGCGCCTCTGGGGCAGGGTCCTATGGCTACACCTTC

D gene: NA
J gene: TRBJ1-3
clone size: few
V gene: TRBV6-5
CDR3 protein: CASSLQGLFGNTIYF
CDR3 DNA: TGTGCCAGCAGTCTTCAGGGGTTGTTCGGAAACACCATATATTTT

D gene: TRBD2
J gene: TRBJ2-1
clone size: NA
V gene: TRBV7-9
CDR3 protein: CASSSISGPSYINEQFF
CDR3 DNA: TGTGCCAGCAGCTCGATTAGCGGGCCGTCCTATATAAATGAGCAGTTCTTC

D gene: TRBD2
J gene: TRBJ2-1
clone size: NA
V gene: TRBV7-8
CDR3 protein: CASSLTMGGRHHNEQFF
CDR3 DNA: TGTGCCAGCAGCTTAACGATGGGCGGGAGACACCACAATGAGCAGTTCTTC

D gene: NA
J gene: TRBJ1-4
clone size: NA
V gene: TRBV28
CDR3 protein: CASSPGGRGNEKLFF
CDR3 DNA: TGTGCCAGCAGTCCCGGAGGACGGGGTAATGAAAAACTGTTTTTT

D gene: TRBD2
J gene: TRBJ2-3
clone size: NA
V gene: TRBV27
CDR3 protein: CASSRTSGSTDTQYF
CDR3 DNA: TGTGCCAGCAGCAGGACTAGCGGGAGTACAGATACGCAGTATTTT

D gene: TRBD1
J gene: TRBJ1-2
clone size: NA
V gene: TRBV7-3
CDR3 protein: CASSFGQGANYGYTF
CDR3 DNA: TGTGCCAGCAGCTTTGGACAGGGGGCTAACTATGGCTACACCTTC

D gene: NA
J gene: TRBJ1-5
clone size: few
V gene: TRBV12-3/TRBV12-4
CDR3 protein: CASSLGGGPQHF
CDR3 DNA: TGTGCCAGCAGCCTTGGAGGAGGGCCCCAGCATTTT

D gene: TRBD2
J gene: TRBJ2-1
clone size: NA
V gene: TRBV11-2
CDR3 protein: CASNQGLAGGYEQFF
CDR3 DNA: TGTGCCAGCAACCAGGGACTAGCGGGAGGCTATGAGCAGTTCTTC

D gene: TRBD1
J gene: TRBJ1-1
clone size: NA
V gene: TRBV14
CDR3 protein: CASSQGPGGQTEAFF
CDR3 DNA: TGTGCCAGCAGCCAAGGTCCAGGGGGCCAGACTGAAGCTTTCTTT

D gene: NA
J gene: TRBJ1-2
clone size: NA
V gene: TRBV28
CDR3 protein: CASSPPGFGYTF
CDR3 DNA: TGTGCCAGCAGCCCTCCAGGGTTTGGCTACACCTTC

D gene: NA
J gene: TRBJ1-4
clone size: NA
V gene: TRBV28
CDR3 protein: CASSLFLQVPFF
CDR3 DNA: TGTGCCAGCAGTTTATTTTTACAGGTTCCGTTTTTT

D gene: TRBD1
J gene: TRBJ2-4
clone size: NA
V gene: TRBV5-1
CDR3 protein: CASSRGQGLAKNIQYF
CDR3 DNA: TGCGCCAGCAGCAGAGGACAGGGACTAGCCAAAAACATTCAGTACTTC

D gene: NA
J gene: TRBJ1-3
clone size: few
V gene: TRBV3-1/TRBV3-2
CDR3 protein: CASSQEGGSGNTIYF
CDR3 DNA: TGTGCCAGCAGCCAAGAGGGCGGGTCTGGAAACACCATATATTTT